This TCR beta chain was documented in a study of OX40 agonist ivuxolimab in advanced cancers. In the study overall: The patients received ivuxolimab by intravenous route every 2 weeks at 0.01 to 10 mg/kg.

This clone showed up just a few times. Its antigen remains unidentified. Trimming shortened V by 5 bases and J by 0 bases, and 9 bases separated the two germline ends. Germline V CDR1 and CDR2: SGHRS, YFSETQ. This CDR3 is built from 14 residues. Study-wide results and caveats: With doses of 0.1-3.0 mg/kg, partial responders showed among the lowest clonal expansion. Specificity for antigen went undetermined in the expanded peripheral T cells.

Clones were sequenced by immunoSEQ multiplex PCR, and TCRdb holds only the in-frame ones, with some missing. The sample has nearly 25,000 clones; around four fifths are singletons. This TCR came from an adult with an advanced solid tumor such as melanoma, head and neck, liver or kidney cancer. The chain has TRBV5-1 and TRBJ2-1; D not certain. Sequences were derived from CD4+ or CD8+ T cells sorted from blood, sampled in a trial of the OX40 agonist ivuxolimab. This CDR3 is CASRSESSYNEQFF. The DNA of the CDR3 is TGCGCCAGCAGGTCTGAGAGCTCCTACAATGAGCAGTTCTTC.